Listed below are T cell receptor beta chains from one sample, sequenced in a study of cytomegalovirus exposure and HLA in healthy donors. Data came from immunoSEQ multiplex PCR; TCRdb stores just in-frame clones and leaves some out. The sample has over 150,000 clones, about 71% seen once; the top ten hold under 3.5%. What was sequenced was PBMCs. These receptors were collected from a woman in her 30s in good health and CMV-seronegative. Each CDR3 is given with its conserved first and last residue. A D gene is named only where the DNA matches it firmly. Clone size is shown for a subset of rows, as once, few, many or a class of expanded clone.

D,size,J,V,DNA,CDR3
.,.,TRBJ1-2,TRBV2,TGTGCCAGCAGCCACGGTGAGGGGGAGTACTATGGCTACACCTTC,CASSHGEGEYYGYTF
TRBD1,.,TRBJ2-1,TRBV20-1,TGCAGTGCAACAGGGGCGTCCGAGCAGTTCTTC,CSATGASEQFF
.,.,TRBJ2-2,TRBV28,TGTGCCAGCAGTTGGTGGGTTCGGGACATCCCCCTTTTCGGGGAGCTGTTTTTT,CASSWWVRDIPLFGELFF
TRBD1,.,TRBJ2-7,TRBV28,TGTGCCAGCAGTTTATACTCGGGACAGGATGCCTACCACGAGCAGTACTTC,CASSLYSGQDAYHEQYF
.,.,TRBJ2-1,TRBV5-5,TGTGCCAGCAGCATGCGGACAAGCTCCTACAATGAGCAGTTCTTC,CASSMRTSSYNEQFF
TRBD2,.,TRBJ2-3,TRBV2,TGTGCCAGCAGAAGTACTAGCGGGAGAAGAGATACGCAGTATTTT,CASRSTSGRRDTQYF
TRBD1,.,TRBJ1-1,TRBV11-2,TGTGCCAGCAGCGGGGACAGGCTTACTGAAGCTTTCTTT,CASSGDRLTEAFF
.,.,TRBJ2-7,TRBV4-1,TGCGCCAGCAGCCTCCGCGCGGAGGAGTACGAGCAGTACTTC,CASSLRAEEYEQYF
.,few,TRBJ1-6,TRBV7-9,TGTGCCAGCAGCTTAGCTCTAGGAAGGGGTAATTCACCCCTCCACTTT,CASSLALGRGNSPLHF
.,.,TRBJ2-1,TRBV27,TGTGCCAGCAGTCGGGACTCGGGTGAGCAGTTCTTC,CASSRDSGEQFF
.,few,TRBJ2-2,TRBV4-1,TGCGCCAGCAGCCAAGATAGGGGGGGAGGGCATGACGGGGAGCTGTTTTTT,CASSQDRGGGHDGELFF
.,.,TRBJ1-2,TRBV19,TGTGCCAGTAGTATCCCGGGGTATGGCTACACCTTC,CASSIPGYGYTF
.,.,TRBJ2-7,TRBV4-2,TGTGCCAGCAGCCAAATTTTAGGACAGATCGGCTACGAGCAGTACTTC,CASSQILGQIGYEQYF
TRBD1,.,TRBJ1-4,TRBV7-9,TGTGCCAGCAGCAAAAACAGGGGTGAAAAACTGTTTTTT,CASSKNRGEKLFF
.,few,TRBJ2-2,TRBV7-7,TGTGCCAGCAGCTCCGAACCACAGGGCACCGGGGAGCTGTTTTTT,CASSSEPQGTGELFF
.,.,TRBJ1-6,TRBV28,TGTGCCAGCAGTCTCAGGACGGGAAAATCACCCCTCCACTTT,CASSLRTGKSPLHF
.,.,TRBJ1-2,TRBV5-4,TGTGCCAGCAGCTTGGAGGCAGGGGAACGGTATGGCTACACCTTC,CASSLEAGERYGYTF
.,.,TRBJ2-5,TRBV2,TGTGCCAGCAGTTTGGAGAGCAAAGAGACCCAGTACTTC,CASSLESKETQYF
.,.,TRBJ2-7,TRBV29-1,TGCAGCGTGGGGGCAGGGCTTTACGAGCAGTACTTC,CSVGAGLYEQYF
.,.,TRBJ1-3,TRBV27,TGTGCCAGCAGTTTAATTGGAGGCCACTCTGGAAACACCATATATTTT,CASSLIGGHSGNTIYF
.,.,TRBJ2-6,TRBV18,TGTGCCAGCTCACAAGGACCCGGCGGGGACTCTGGGGCCAACGTCCTGACTTTC,CASSQGPGGDSGANVLTF
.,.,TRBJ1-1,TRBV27,TGTGCCAGCAGTTTAGGGAGGAACACTGAAGCTTTCTTT,CASSLGRNTEAFF
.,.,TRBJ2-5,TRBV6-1,TGTGCCAGCAGCCCCACAGGGATCTCCCAAGAGACCCAGTACTTC,CASSPTGISQETQYF
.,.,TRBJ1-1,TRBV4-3,TGCGCCAGCAGCCAAGATTCCCCCTCTGAAGCTTTCTTT,CASSQDSPSEAFF
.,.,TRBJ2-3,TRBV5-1,TGCGCCAGCAGCTTGCCAGATTTTGGAGATACGCAGTATTTT,CASSLPDFGDTQYF
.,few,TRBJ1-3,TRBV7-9,TGTGCCAGCAGCTTAAGAGAGGCCCCTGGAAACACCATATATTTT,CASSLREAPGNTIYF
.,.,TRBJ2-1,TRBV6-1,TGTGCCAGCAGAGGGGCGGGGAATGAGCAGTTCTTC,CASRGAGNEQFF
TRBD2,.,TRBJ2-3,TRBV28,TGTGCCAGCAGTCCCCTTTACTGGGAGGGCCAAACAGATACGCAGTATTTT,CASSPLYWEGQTDTQYF
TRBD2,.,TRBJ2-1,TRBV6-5,TGTGCCAGCAGTTACCTGGGACTAGCGGGTTACAATGAGCAGTTCTTC,CASSYLGLAGYNEQFF
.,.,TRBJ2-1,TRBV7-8,TGTGCCAGCAGCACCCAACTAGGCTACAATGAGCAGTTCTTC,CASSTQLGYNEQFF
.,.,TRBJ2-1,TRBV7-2,TGTGCCAGCGGGAGGTATGAGCAGTTCTTC,CASGRYEQFF
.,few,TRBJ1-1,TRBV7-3,TGTGCCAGCAGTTCGTATAATGGCAGGGAAGCTTTCTTT,CASSSYNGREAFF
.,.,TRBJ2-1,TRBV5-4,TGTGCCAGCATGAGAAACGAGGGTGGTGAGCAGTTCTTC,CASMRNEGGEQFF
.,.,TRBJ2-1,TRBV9,TGTGCCAGCAGCATGTCTTTATACAATGAGCAGTTCTTC,CASSMSLYNEQFF
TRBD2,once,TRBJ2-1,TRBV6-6,TGTGCCAGCAGTTCACCGGGACTAGCGCTAAACCGGTTCTTC,CASSSPGLALNRFF
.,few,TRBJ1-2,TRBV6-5,TGTGCCAGCAGCCCCAGGGACTACTATGGCTACACCTTC,CASSPRDYYGYTF
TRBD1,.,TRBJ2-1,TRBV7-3,TGTGCCAGCAGCCTTACAGGGGAAAGGGGGCAGTTCTTC,CASSLTGERGQFF
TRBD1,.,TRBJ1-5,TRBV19,TGTGCCAGTAGGACGACCGGGACAGCCTTTAATCAGCCCCAGCATTTT,CASRTTGTAFNQPQHF
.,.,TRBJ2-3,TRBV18,TGTGCCAGCTCACGACTATCCCCAGATACGCAGTATTTT,CASSRLSPDTQYF
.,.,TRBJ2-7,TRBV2,TGTGCCAGCAGTGTAACGGAGAGCGTGGCTCAGTACTTC,CASSVTESVAQYF
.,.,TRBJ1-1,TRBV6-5,TGTGCCAGCAGGTTCCTAGGGGTTAGGGGCACTGAAGCTTTCTTT,CASRFLGVRGTEAFF
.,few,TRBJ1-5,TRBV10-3,TGTGCCATCCGGCCCAGGGGTAATCAGCCCCAGCATTTT,CAIRPRGNQPQHF
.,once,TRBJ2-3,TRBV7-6,TGTGCCAGCAGCCGGAAGGGGGGCACAGATACGCAGTATTTT,CASSRKGGTDTQYF
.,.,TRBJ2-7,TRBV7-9,TGTGCCAGCAGCTTAGGTAGACATCTTGACGAGCAGTACTTC,CASSLGRHLDEQYF
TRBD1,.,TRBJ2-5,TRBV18,TGTGCCAGCTCACCCCGGACAGGGGAAGAGACCCAGTACTTC,CASSPRTGEETQYF
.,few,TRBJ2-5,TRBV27,TGTGCCAGCAGTTTCAACGACCGGGAAGAGACCCAGTACTTC,CASSFNDREETQYF
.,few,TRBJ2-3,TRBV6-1,TGTGCCAGCAGTGAAATGGGGGGAGCAGATACGCAGTATTTT,CASSEMGGADTQYF
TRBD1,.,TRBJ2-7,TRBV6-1,TGTGCCAGCAGCGCCGGGACAGGAGACTACGAGCAGTACTTC,CASSAGTGDYEQYF
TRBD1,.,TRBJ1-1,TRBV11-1,TGTGCCAGCAGGACGAGAACGACAGGGCCGAGCACTGAAGCTTTCTTT,CASRTRTTGPSTEAFF
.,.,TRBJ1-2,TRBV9,TGTGCCAGCAGCGTAGAGGCAGGTTCCCATGTTGGCTACACCTTC,CASSVEAGSHVGYTF
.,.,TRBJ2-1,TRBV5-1,TGCGCCAGCAGCTTAGAAGCGAACTCCTACAATGAGCAGTTCTTC,CASSLEANSYNEQFF
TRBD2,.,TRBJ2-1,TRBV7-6,TGTGCCAGCAGCTTAATGGTTAGCGGGAGCCTTGAGCAGTTCTTC,CASSLMVSGSLEQFF
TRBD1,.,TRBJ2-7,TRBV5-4,TGTGCCAGCAGCGATCAACCGGGACAGACAAACTACGAGCAGTACTTC,CASSDQPGQTNYEQYF
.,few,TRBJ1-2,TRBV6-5,TGTGCCAGCAGTTACAGGACAGCTAACTATGGCTACACCTTC,CASSYRTANYGYTF
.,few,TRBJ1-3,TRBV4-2,TGTGCCAGCAGCCAACCCTCCGAGGACACCATATATTTT,CASSQPSEDTIYF
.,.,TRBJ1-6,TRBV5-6,TGTGCCAGCAGCTTGGACAGCTCCTATAATTCACCCCTCCACTTT,CASSLDSSYNSPLHF
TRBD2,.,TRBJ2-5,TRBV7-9,TGTGCCAGCAGCCCCCCCAGCGGGGAACACCAAGAGACCCAGTACTTC,CASSPPSGEHQETQYF